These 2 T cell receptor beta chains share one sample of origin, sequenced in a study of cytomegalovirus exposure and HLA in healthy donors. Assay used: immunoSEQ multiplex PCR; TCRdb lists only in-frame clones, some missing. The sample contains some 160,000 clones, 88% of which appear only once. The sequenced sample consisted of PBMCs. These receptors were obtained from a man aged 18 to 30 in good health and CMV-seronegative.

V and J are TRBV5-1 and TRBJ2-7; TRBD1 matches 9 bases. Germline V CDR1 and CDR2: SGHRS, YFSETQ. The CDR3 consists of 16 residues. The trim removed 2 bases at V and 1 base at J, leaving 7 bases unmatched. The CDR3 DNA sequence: TGCGCCAGCAGCTTTGGTGGGACAGGGTCATCCTACGAGCAGTACTTC. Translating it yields CASSFGGTGSSYEQYF.

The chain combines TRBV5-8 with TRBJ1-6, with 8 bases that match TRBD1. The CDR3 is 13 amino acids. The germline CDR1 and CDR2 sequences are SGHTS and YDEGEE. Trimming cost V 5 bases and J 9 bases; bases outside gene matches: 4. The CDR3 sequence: CASSPRGRSPLHF. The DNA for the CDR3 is TGTGCCAGCAGTCCCAGGGGGCGTTCACCCCTCCACTTT.